These 27 T cell receptor beta chains were all obtained from the same sample, sequenced in a study of precursors of human CD4 cytotoxic T cells. MiXCR, applied by TCRdb to the reads, yields one record per CDR3 protein. This sample has over 250 distinct CDR3 sequences, with 25% to 35% found just once. Sorted CD4+ central memory, effector memory, IL-7R-high TEMRA and IL-7R-negative TEMRA cells underwent bulk UMI sequencing. Specimen: memory CD4+ T cells from blood (PBMCs). These receptors all come from a human donor in good health.

This clonotype is termed large. The chain carries TRBV29-1 and TRBJ2-5; D perhaps matches TRBD2 (5 bases). This CDR3 region has 14 residues. V shed 6 bases and J shed 3 bases, with 17 bases lying between them. CDR1 SQVTM and CDR2 ANQGSEA come from the germline V gene. In nucleotides, the CDR3 is TGCAGCGTATCGGGCGGGCCTCGGAAAGAGACCCAGTACTTC. Translation: CSVSGGPRKETQYF.

The chain joins TRBV7-9 to TRBJ1-6, with 10 bases that match TRBD1. The J segment lost 5 bases and the V segment lost 4 bases, leaving 5 bases of the junction unmatched. The CDR3 has 16 amino acids. CDR1 and CDR2 (germline): SEHNR, FQNEAQ (reference sequence). The CDR3 bases are TGTGCCAGCAGCTACTACGGGACAGGGGATAATTCACCCCTCCACTTT. Translating gives CASSYYGTGDNSPLHF.

The rearrangement joins TRBV29-1 to TRBJ1-3; D is unclear. V lost 6 bases, J lost 8 bases, and 20 bases lay in between. From germline, CDR1 is SQVTM and CDR2 ANQGSEA. This CDR3 contains 14 residues. This CDR3 reads CSVRDPWPRDTIYF. CDR3 DNA: TGCAGCGTGCGAGATCCGTGGCCCCGAGACACCATATATTTT.

The gene calls are TRBV19 and TRBJ2-2; TRBD2 matches at 8 bases. The J segment lost 2 bases and the V segment lost 5 bases, leaving 7 bases of the junction unmatched. The germline gives CDR1 LNHDA, CDR2 SQIVND (reference sequence). The CDR3 length is 16 residues. CDR3 residues: CASSEGSGINTGELFF. As DNA, the CDR3 is TGTGCCAGTAGTGAAGGTAGCGGGATTAACACCGGGGAGCTGTTTTTT.

This rearrangement joins TRBV7-2 to TRBJ2-7; D unclear. With 2 bases removed from V and 2 bases from J, the gap between germline ends came to 10 bases. This CDR3 is built from 14 residues. CDR1 SGHTA and CDR2 FQGNSA come from the germline V gene. CDR3 nucleotide sequence: TGTGCCAGCAGCTTAACCGATGTGGCCTACGAGCAGTACTTC. This translates into CASSLTDVAYEQYF.

This clonotype was detected a few times. The chain carries TRBV19 and TRBJ2-1; D is possibly TRBD2 (6 bases). The V and J ends lost 7 bases and 5 bases respectively, with 15 bases between them. The germline V gene encodes CDR1 LNHDA and CDR2 SQIVND (reference sequence). The CDR3 covers 14 residues. CDR3 coding DNA: TGTGCCAGTACTATTCCGGGGGTCAACAATGAGCAGTTCTTC. It specifies CASTIPGVNNEQFF.

As regards this clonotype: A much larger clone sits a single nucleotide away, making a read error possible. V and J are TRBV11-2 and TRBJ2-3, with 11 bases identical to TRBD1. This CDR3 comprises 14 residues. Germline V lookup: CDR1 SGHAT, CDR2 FQNNGV. The chain's CDR3 is CASSLWGQGDTQDF. CDR3 DNA: TGTGCCAGCAGCTTATGGGGACAGGGGGATACGCAGGATTTT.

This clonotype is labeled hyperexpanded. For the CDR3, the DNA is TGCAGTGCGGGACAGGGGGCAAACTATGGCTACACCTTC. Protein sequence: CSAGQGANYGYTF. V is TRBV20-1 and J is TRBJ1-2; TRBD1 agrees at 12 bases. There are 13 residues in the CDR3. Germline assignment: CDR1 DFQATT and CDR2 SNEGSKA (reference sequence). J lost 2 bases, V lost 6 bases, and 1 base had no gene match.

By share, this clonotype counts as large. V gene TRBV27 combines with J gene TRBJ2-7; no firm D call. Trimming pared 2 bases from V and 0 bases from J, leaving 8 bases between. Germline V lookup: CDR1 MNHEY, CDR2 SMNVEV (reference sequence). This CDR3 has 14 residues. The CDR3 bases are TGTGCCAGCAGTTTAAGTCCAGCCTCCTACGAGCAGTACTTC. Its protein is CASSLSPASYEQYF.

This clonotype is classed as hyperexpanded (1% or more). This chain connects TRBV20-1 to TRBJ1-6; D possibly corresponds to TRBD1 (6 bases). Trimming stripped 6 bases from V and 7 bases from J, with 16 bases between. CDR1 is DFQATT and CDR2 is SNEGSKA in the germline V gene (reference sequence). The CDR3 sequence is 14 residues long. Here the CDR3 reads CSAKRTASNSPLHF. The CDR3 DNA sequence: TGCAGTGCAAAGCGGACAGCAAGCAATTCACCCCTCCACTTT.

This clonotype is judged large. The genes are TRBV29-1 and TRBJ1-1; a possible D gene is TRBD1 (6 bases). From germline, CDR1 is SQVTM and CDR2 ANQGSEA. Trimming removed 6 bases at V and 4 bases at J, with 15 bases between. The CDR3 is made up of 13 amino acids. The CDR3 region has the DNA TGCAGCGTGTCCGGACAGATAATCACTGAAGCTTTCTTT. Its protein is CSVSGQIITEAFF. Full variable domain (outside the CDR3, taken from reference TRBV29-1 and TRBJ1-1): SAVISQKPSRDICQRGTSLTIQCQVDSQVTMMFWYRQQPGQSLTLIATANQGSEATYESGFVIDKFPISRPNLTFSTLTVSNMSPEDSSIYLCSVSGQIITEAFFGQGTRLTVV.

By its share, this clonotype is large. The V and J genes are TRBV5-1 and TRBJ1-3; D unclear. CDR1 is SGHRS and CDR2 is YFSETQ in the germline V gene. Between the trimmed V and J ends, which lost 0 bases and 3 bases, there was a span of 4 bases. The CDR3 spans 13 residues. The CDR3 region has the DNA TGCGCCAGCAGCTTGGGGTATGGAAACACCATATATTTT. Translating gives CASSLGYGNTIYF.

In DNA form, the CDR3 reads TGCAGTGCTAGACACCCTAGGTCGCCTTACGAGCAGTACTTC. Amino acid sequence: CSARHPRSPYEQYF. The chain combines TRBV20-1 with TRBJ2-7; D ambiguous. The length of the CDR3 is 14 residues. CDR1 and CDR2 from the germline V gene are DFQATT and SNEGSKA (reference sequence). Trimming left V 2 bases short and J 4 bases short, with 15 bases between.

In the case of this clonotype: At one of its ends the junction is not consistent with the germline gene, which may arise from a read error. The chain couples TRBV28 to TRBJ2-4; 13 bases match TRBD2. The CDR3 has 19 residues. The germline V gene has CDR1 MDHEN and CDR2 SYDVKM. CDR3 amino acids: CASSSVTSGRRIAKIIQYF. CDR3 nucleotide sequence: TGTGCCAGCAGTTCGGTGACTAGCGGGAGGCGGATAGCCAAAATCATTCAGTACTTC.

The V call is TRBV7-3, the J call TRBJ2-3, with a weak D call TRBD2 (6 bases). V was pared by 3 bases and J by 1 base, with 11 bases between. The CDR3 is 15 amino acids. Looked up from germline, CDR1 is SGHTA and CDR2 is FQGTGA. In DNA, the CDR3 is TGTGCCAGCAGCTTTAGCGGAGCCCGCACAGATACGCAGTATTTT. Its translation is CASSFSGARTDTQYF.

This clonotype was observed a handful of times. This chain links TRBV20-1 with TRBJ1-2, with TRBD1 as a possible D gene (5 bases). In germline, CDR1 is DFQATT, CDR2 SNEGSKA (reference sequence). V was trimmed by 3 bases and J by 6 bases, leaving 8 bases between them. This CDR3 region has 11 residues. The CDR3 spells CSASSGNGYTF. The CDR3 nucleotides read TGCAGTGCTAGCTCAGGGAATGGCTACACCTTC.

V and J are TRBV5-1 and TRBJ1-1; D possibly corresponds to TRBD1 (5 bases). The V gene's germline CDR1 is SGHRS and CDR2 YFSETQ. V lost 3 bases, J lost 8 bases, and 11 bases lay in between. This CDR3 is 12 amino acids long. The CDR3 bases are TGCGCCAGCAGCTACGGACAAGCCGAAGCTTTCTTT. Translation: CASSYGQAEAFF.

Details on this clonotype: It may be a read error: a sequence one base away is much more abundant. The chain uses TRBV12-3 or TRBV12-4 and TRBJ2-4; a possible D gene is TRBD1 (6 bases). The CDR3 is 13 amino acids. The CDR3 here is CTSLLVGGNIQYF. The CDR3 DNA reads TGTACCAGCCTCCTGGTAGGGGGAAACATTCAGTACTTC.

This clonotype was found a few times. The chain uses TRBV7-9 and TRBJ2-5; D tentatively fits TRBD1 or TRBD2 (5 bases each). The germline V gene encodes CDR1 SEHNR and CDR2 FQNEAQ (reference sequence). Trimming pared 6 bases from V and 5 bases from J, leaving 16 bases between. There are 14 residues in the CDR3. Here the CDR3 reads CASSSEGPWETQYF. The CDR3 DNA is TGTGCCAGCAGTAGTGAGGGGCCGTGGGAGACCCAGTACTTC.

V gene TRBV7-8 combines with J gene TRBJ1-4; 7 bases are shared with TRBD1. The CDR3 is 14 amino acids. V trimming: 3 bases; J trimming: 13 bases; junction bases outside the gene matches: 11. The germline gives CDR1 SGHVS, CDR2 FQNEAQ. The CDR3 loop is CASSLRQGGSRLFF. The CDR3 nucleotides are TGTGCCAGCAGCTTGAGACAGGGAGGCTCCCGACTGTTTTTT.

Notes on this clonotype: Just one base apart from a much larger clone, this may be a read error. V usage is TRBV20-1 and J usage is TRBJ2-1; maybe TRBD1 (5 bases). Trimming took 7 bases from V and 1 from J, leaving 14 bases between them. CDR1 and CDR2 from the germline V gene are DFQATT and SNEGSKA (reference sequence). The length of the CDR3 is 14 residues. CDR3 sequence: CSVSWAGSYNEQFF. CDR3 coding DNA: TGCAGTGTTAGTTGGGCAGGGTCCTACAATGAGCAGTTCTTC.

The chain is built from TRBV6-5 and TRBJ1-1; the D is unclear. The CDR3 sequence is 14 residues long. Between the trimmed V and J ends, which lost 2 bases and 4 bases, there was a span of 11 bases. Germline V gene data show CDR1 as MNHEY and CDR2 as SVGAGI. The chain's CDR3 is CASSYQSRSTEAFF. In DNA form, the CDR3 reads TGTGCCAGCAGTTACCAATCCAGGAGCACTGAAGCTTTCTTT.

The chain carries TRBV9 and TRBJ1-1, with 8 bases fitting TRBD1. Germline trimming cut 0 bases from V and 5 bases from J; bases unmatched to any gene: 9. Looked up from germline, CDR1 is SGDLS and CDR2 is YYNGEE. CDR3 length equals 16 residues. CDR3 amino acids: CASSVDPRGRETEAFF. DNA of the CDR3: TGTGCCAGCAGCGTAGACCCCAGGGGGCGAGAGACTGAAGCTTTCTTT.

Within the sample, this clonotype is large. The rearrangement uses TRBV7-9 and TRBJ2-7, with TRBD1 matching over 8 bases. This CDR3 has 14 residues. The germline V gene has CDR1 SEHNR and CDR2 FQNEAQ (reference sequence). V was pared by 5 bases and J by 5 bases, with 8 bases of the junction left unmatched. CDR3 nucleotides: TGTGCCAGCAGCGCCCGACAGGGGAAGGACGAGCAGTACTTC. As protein: CASSARQGKDEQYF.

The chain links TRBV4-1 to TRBJ2-3; D call uncertain. With 1 base removed from V and 2 bases from J, the gap between germline ends came to 7 bases. The CDR3 totals 14 residues. CDR1 is MGHRA, CDR2 YSYEKL, per germline. The CDR3 DNA sequence: TGCGCCAGCAGCCAAGGGTTTCCCACAGATACGCAGTATTTT. It yields the protein CASSQGFPTDTQYF.

Within the sample, this clonotype is hyperexpanded. The J gene is TRBJ2-7, the V gene TRBV11-3; D perhaps matches TRBD1 (5 bases). The CDR3 consists of 15 residues. Germline V gives CDR1 SGHNT, CDR2 YENEEA. V lost 0 bases to trimming and J lost 6 bases, with 15 bases between them. The CDR3 sequence is CASSLEAGNFSEQYF. In DNA, the CDR3 is TGTGCCAGCAGCTTAGAAGCAGGGAACTTCTCCGAGCAGTACTTC. Full variable domain (remainder filled in from reference TRBV11-3 and TRBJ2-7): EAGVVQSPRYKIIEKKQPVAFWCNPISGHNTLYWYLQNLGQGPELLIRYENEEAVDDSQLPKDRFSAERLKGVDSTLKIQPAELGDSAVYLCASSLEAGNFSEQYFGPGTRLTVT.

V gene TRBV7-8 combines with J gene TRBJ2-5, with 11 bases aligning to TRBD2. Germline trimming cut 5 bases from V and 2 bases from J; bases unmatched to any gene: 10. CDR1 and CDR2 (germline): SGHVS, FQNEAQ. The CDR3 consists of 17 residues. This chain's CDR3 is CASSVQPGLAVQETQYF. The DNA for the CDR3 is TGTGCCAGCAGCGTTCAACCGGGACTAGCGGTACAAGAGACCCAGTACTTC. The whole variable domain, remainder taken from reference TRBV7-8 and TRBJ2-5, is GAGVSQSPRYKVAKRGQDVALRCDPISGHVSLFWYQQALGQGPEFLTYFQNEAQLDKSGLPSDRFFAERPEGSVSTLKIQRTQQEDSAVYLCASSVQPGLAVQETQYFGPGTRLLVL.